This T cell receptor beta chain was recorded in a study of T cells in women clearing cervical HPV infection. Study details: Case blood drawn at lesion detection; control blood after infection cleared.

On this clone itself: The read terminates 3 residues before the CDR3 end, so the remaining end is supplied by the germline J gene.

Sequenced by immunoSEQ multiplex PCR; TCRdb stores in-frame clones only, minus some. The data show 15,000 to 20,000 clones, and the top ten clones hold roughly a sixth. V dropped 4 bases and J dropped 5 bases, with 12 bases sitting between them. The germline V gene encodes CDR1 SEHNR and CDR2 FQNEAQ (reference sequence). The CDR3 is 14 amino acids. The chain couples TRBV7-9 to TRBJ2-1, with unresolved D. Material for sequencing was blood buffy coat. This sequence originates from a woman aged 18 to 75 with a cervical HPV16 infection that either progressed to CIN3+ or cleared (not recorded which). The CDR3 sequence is CASSSPGSHNEQFF. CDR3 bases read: TGTGCCAGCAGCTCACCCGGGTCCCACAATGAG.